Following are 15 T cell receptor beta chains from one sample sequenced in a study of T-cell reconstitution after alpha-beta-depleted transplantation in children. Unique molecular identifiers were incorporated into the prepared TCRbeta library. TCRdb re-called the PCR reads with MiXCR, one entry per CDR3 protein. The sample lists a few hundred thousand distinct CDR3 sequences, roughly a tenth seen once, with roughly 27% in the top ten. The starting material was PBMCs, obtained before TCRalphabeta/CD19-depleted stem cell transplant. The receptors originated from a child less than two years old with acute myeloid leukemia, due to receive a stem cell transplant.

There are a few counts of this clonotype. This chain uses TRBV7-3 with TRBJ1-1; no clear D gene. V was trimmed by 0 bases and J by 8 bases, leaving 13 bases between them. Per germline, CDR1 SGHTA and CDR2 FQGTGA. The CDR3 is 14 amino acids. The CDR3 spells CASSLTSPPGEAFF. The CDR3 nucleotides read TGTGCCAGCAGCTTAACGTCGCCCCCGGGGGAAGCTTTCTTT. The whole variable domain, filled in from reference TRBV7-3 and TRBJ1-1, reads GAGVSQTPSNKVTEKGKYVELRCDPISGHTALYWYRQSLGQGPEFLIYFQGTGAADDSGLPNDRFFAVRPEGSVSTLKIQRTERGDSAVYLCASSLTSPPGEAFFGQGTRLTVV.

This clonotype has at least ten counts. The chain employs TRBV7-3 and TRBJ2-3; TRBD2 agrees at 7 bases. The germline CDR1 and CDR2 sequences are SGHTA and FQGTGA. V was clipped by 1 base and J by 3 bases; unmatched bases: 4. The CDR3 covers 15 residues. CDR3 amino acids: CASSLSASGTDTQYF. CDR3 nucleotide sequence: TGTGCCAGCAGCTTAAGTGCTAGCGGTACAGATACGCAGTATTTT.

The V call is TRBV29-1, the J call TRBJ2-1; 8 nucleotides agree with TRBD2. The CDR3 is 15 residues long. CDR1 and CDR2 (germline): SQVTM, ANQGSEA. V gave up 4 bases and J gave up 10 bases; unmatched junction bases: 15. The CDR3 region has the DNA TGCAGCGTTGCGGGGACTAGTATCCTTGGGGGGGAGCAGTTCTTC. Its translation is CSVAGTSILGGEQFF.

The table lists this clonotype with many counts. This sequence joins TRBV24-1 and TRBJ2-1; D gene unclear. Germline V gives CDR1 KGHDR, CDR2 SFDVKD. There are 16 residues in the CDR3. V shed 0 bases and J shed 0 bases, with 8 bases lying between them. DNA of the CDR3: TGTGCCACCAGTGATTTGCCCGGTCGCTCCTACAATGAGCAGTTCTTC. Protein: CATSDLPGRSYNEQFF.

This clonotype was counted at least ten times. V gene TRBV29-1 combines with J gene TRBJ2-1; D unclear. Germline V CDR1 and CDR2: SQVTM, ANQGSEA. This CDR3 has 14 residues. The CDR3 DNA follows: TGCAGTGGTATCGGTGTAGGCTCTTACAATGAGCAGTTCTTC. Protein product: CSGIGVGSYNEQFF.

There are many counts of this clonotype. V usage is TRBV29-1 and J usage is TRBJ1-5, with 7 bases fitting TRBD1. V trimming: 5 bases; J trimming: 1 base; junction bases outside the gene matches: 5. CDR1 is SQVTM, CDR2 ANQGSEA, per germline. The CDR3 runs to 14 residues. The CDR3 DNA sequence: TGCAGCGTTCGACAGGGAGGAAGCAATCAGCCCCAGCATTTT. It is translated as CSVRQGGSNQPQHF.

This chain uses TRBV10-3 with TRBJ2-7; 8 bases align to TRBD1. V lost 0 bases and J lost 6; bases outside the gene matches: 7. This CDR3 spans 15 amino acids. Germline V CDR1 and CDR2: ENHRY, SYGVKD. The CDR3: CAISESRQGSGEQYF. As DNA, the CDR3 is TGTGCCATCAGTGAGTCGAGACAGGGGAGTGGCGAGCAGTACTTC.

In its sample, this clonotype was seen many times. The chain links TRBV5-1 to TRBJ2-7, with D perhaps matching TRBD2 (6 bases). This CDR3 has 13 amino acids. From germline, CDR1 is SGHRS and CDR2 YFSETQ. With 2 bases removed from V and 5 bases from J, the gap between germline ends came to 11 bases. Written as DNA, the CDR3 is TGCGCCAGCAGCTTAGGAGGGATGAACGAGCAGTACTTC. Its translation is CASSLGGMNEQYF.

This clonotype was seen ten or more times. The rearrangement uses TRBV3-1 and TRBJ2-1; 11 bases line up with TRBD2. Germline V lookup: CDR1 LGHDT, CDR2 YNNKEL (reference sequence). This CDR3 has 18 residues. With V trimmed by 3 bases and J by 5 bases, 12 bases remained unmatched. The CDR3 DNA reads as TGTGCCAGCAGCCAGAACGTAGCGGGAGGGCCGTTGGACAATGAGCAGTTCTTC. This sequence encodes CASSQNVAGGPLDNEQFF.

In its sample, this clonotype was seen many times. This chain joins TRBV7-8 and TRBJ2-3; 10 nucleotides match TRBD2. The length of the CDR3 is 15 residues. With V trimmed by 5 bases and J by 5 bases, 7 bases remained unmatched. CDR1 and CDR2 from the germline V gene are SGHVS and FQNEAQ. CDR3 loop: CASSPLSGRGDTQYF. The CDR3 nucleotides read TGTGCCAGCAGCCCCCTGAGCGGGAGGGGAGATACGCAGTATTTT.

This clonotype was detected many times. This chain joins TRBV28 and TRBJ2-1; no clear D gene. The V and J ends lost 5 bases and 6 bases respectively, with 8 bases between them. This CDR3 region has 12 residues. Germline V gene sequence: CDR1 MDHEN, CDR2 SYDVKM. As DNA, the CDR3 is TGTGCCAGCAGTGATAGGGTCAATGAGCAGTTCTTC. Encoded protein: CASSDRVNEQFF.

This clonotype was seen repeatedly, ten times or more. V usage is TRBV21-1 and J usage is TRBJ2-7; the DNA was not compared with TRBD1, the D call given in the table. TRBV21-1 counts as a pseudogene. The CDR3 contains 16 residues. CDR3 sequence: CASSKGYRAESYEQYF. The CDR3 DNA is TGTGCCAGCAGCAAAGGGTACAGGGCAGAGTCCTACGAGCAGTACTTC.

This chain connects TRBV6-5 to TRBJ2-7, with 10 bases lining up with TRBD2. CDR1 is MNHEY and CDR2 is SVGAGI in the germline V gene. The V segment lost 4 bases and the J segment 3 bases; nucleotides outside the gene matches: 12. This CDR3 has 17 residues. As DNA, the CDR3 is TGTGCCAGCAGTTTTCTGACTAGCGGGCAGCCCCACTACGAGCAGTACTTC. Its protein is CASSFLTSGQPHYEQYF.

This clonotype was found many times. The chain has TRBV7-8 and TRBJ1-6; D is uncertain. The germline V gene encodes CDR1 SGHVS and CDR2 FQNEAQ. The CDR3 runs to 14 residues. The ends were cut back, 4 bases at V and 18 bases at J, with 22 bases in the middle. CDR3 region: CASSSGRTAIAYHF. CDR3 DNA sequence: TGTGCCAGCAGCTCGGGAAGGACGGCCATAGCATACCACTTT.

This clonotype was picked up many times. The chain has TRBV12-3 or TRBV12-4 and TRBJ2-3; D ambiguous. Trimming pared 8 bases from V and 6 bases from J, leaving 12 bases between. The CDR3 runs 12 residues. This chain's CDR3 is CASGPGRDTQYF. CDR3 bases: TGTGCCAGCGGCCCGGGTCGGGATACGCAGTATTTT.